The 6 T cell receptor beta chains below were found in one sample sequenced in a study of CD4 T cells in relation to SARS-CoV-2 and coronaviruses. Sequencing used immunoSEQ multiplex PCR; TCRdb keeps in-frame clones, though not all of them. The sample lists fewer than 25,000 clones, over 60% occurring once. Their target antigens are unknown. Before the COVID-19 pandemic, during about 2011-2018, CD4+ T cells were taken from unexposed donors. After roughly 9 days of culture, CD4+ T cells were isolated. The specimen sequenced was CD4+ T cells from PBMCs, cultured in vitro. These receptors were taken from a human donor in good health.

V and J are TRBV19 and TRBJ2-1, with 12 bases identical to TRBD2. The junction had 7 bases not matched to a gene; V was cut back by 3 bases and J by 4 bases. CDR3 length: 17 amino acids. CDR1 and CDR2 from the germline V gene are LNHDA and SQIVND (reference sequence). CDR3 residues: CASSILTSGSIYNEQFF. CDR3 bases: TGTGCCAGTAGTATCTTGACTAGCGGGAGTATTTACAATGAGCAGTTCTTC.

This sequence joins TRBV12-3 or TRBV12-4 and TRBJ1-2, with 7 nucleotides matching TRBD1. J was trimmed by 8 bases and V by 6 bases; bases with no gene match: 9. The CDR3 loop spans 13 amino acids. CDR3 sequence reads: CASSGDRASGYTF. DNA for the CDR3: TGTGCCAGCAGCGGCGACAGGGCGTCGGGCTACACCTTC.

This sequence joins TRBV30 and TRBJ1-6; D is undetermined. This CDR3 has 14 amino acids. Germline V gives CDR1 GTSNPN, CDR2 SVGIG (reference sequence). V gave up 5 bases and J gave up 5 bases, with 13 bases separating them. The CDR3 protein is CAWGGLGNNSPLHF. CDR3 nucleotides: TGTGCCTGGGGTGGACTGGGAAATAATTCACCCCTCCACTTT.

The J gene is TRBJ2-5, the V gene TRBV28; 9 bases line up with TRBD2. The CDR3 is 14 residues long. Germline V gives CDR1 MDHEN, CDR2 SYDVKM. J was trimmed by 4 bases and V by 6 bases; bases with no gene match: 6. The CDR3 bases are TGTGCCAGCAGCCTAGCGGGGTGGGGAGAGACCCAGTACTTC. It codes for CASSLAGWGETQYF.

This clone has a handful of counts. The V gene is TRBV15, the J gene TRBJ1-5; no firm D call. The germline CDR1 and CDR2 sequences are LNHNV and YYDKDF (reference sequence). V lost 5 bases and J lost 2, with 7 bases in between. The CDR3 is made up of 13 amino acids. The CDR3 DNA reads TGTGCCACCAGCTCCCAGGGCAATCAGCCCCAGCATTTT. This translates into CATSSQGNQPQHF.

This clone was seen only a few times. The CDR3 sequence is CASSLGQGGGYTF. CDR3 nucleotide sequence: TGTGCCAGCAGCCTAGGACAGGGGGGCGGCTACACCTTC. The rearrangement joins TRBV6-5 to TRBJ1-2; 10 bases match TRBD1. CDR3 length: 13 amino acids. The junction had 6 bases not matched to a gene; V was cut back by 6 bases and J by 8 bases. Germline assignment: CDR1 MNHEY and CDR2 SVGAGI.